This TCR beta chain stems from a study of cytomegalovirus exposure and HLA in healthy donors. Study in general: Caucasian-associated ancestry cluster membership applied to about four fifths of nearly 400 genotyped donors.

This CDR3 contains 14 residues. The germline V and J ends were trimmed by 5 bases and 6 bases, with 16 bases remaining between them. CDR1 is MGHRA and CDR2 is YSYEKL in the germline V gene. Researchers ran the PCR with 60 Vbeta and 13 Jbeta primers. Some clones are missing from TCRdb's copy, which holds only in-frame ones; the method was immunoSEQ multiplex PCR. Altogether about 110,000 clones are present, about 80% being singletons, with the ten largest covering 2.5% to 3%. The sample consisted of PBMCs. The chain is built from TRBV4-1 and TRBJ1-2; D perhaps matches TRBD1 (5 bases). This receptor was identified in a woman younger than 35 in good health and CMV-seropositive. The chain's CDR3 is CASSSWEGMDGYTF. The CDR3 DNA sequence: TGCGCCAGCAGCTCCTGGGAGGGGATGGATGGCTACACCTTC.